This entry features one T cell receptor beta chain sequence. The data are from a study of T cell changes during pregnancy in multiple sclerosis. TCRdb's table, derived via immunoSEQ multiplex PCR, lists solely in-frame clones and lacks some. The data contain 67,000 or so clones, approximately 92% of them singletons. The CDR3 length is 12 residues. Germline-derived CDR1 and CDR2 are GTSNPN and SVGIG (reference sequence). V was pared by 0 bases and J by 11 bases, with 7 bases of the junction left unmatched. This sample comprised CD8+ T cells from peripheral blood mononuclear cells, obtained in the third trimester of pregnancy. The chain combines TRBV30 with TRBJ2-7, with 7 positions matching TRBD1. This clonotype was obtained from a female donor in good health, enrolled as a control in a pregnancy study. The CDR3 here is CAWSVGTASEYF. In nucleotides, the CDR3 is TGTGCCTGGAGTGTAGGGACAGCATCCGAGTACTTC.